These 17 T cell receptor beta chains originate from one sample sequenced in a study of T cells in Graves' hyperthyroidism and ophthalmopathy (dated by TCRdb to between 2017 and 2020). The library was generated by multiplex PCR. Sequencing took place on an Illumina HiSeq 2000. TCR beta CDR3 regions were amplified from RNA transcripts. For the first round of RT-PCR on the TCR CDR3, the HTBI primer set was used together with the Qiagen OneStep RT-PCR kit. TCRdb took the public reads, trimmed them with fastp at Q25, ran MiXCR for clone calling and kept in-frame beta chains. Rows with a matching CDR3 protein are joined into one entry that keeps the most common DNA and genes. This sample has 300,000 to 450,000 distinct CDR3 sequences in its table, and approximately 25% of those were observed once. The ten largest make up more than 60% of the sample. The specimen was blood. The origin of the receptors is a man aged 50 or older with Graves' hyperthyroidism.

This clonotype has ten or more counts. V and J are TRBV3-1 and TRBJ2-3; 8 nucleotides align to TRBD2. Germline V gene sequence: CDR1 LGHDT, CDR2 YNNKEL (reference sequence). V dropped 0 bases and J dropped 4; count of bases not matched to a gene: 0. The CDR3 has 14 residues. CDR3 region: CASSQELAADTQYF. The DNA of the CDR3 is TGTGCCAGCAGCCAAGAACTAGCGGCAGATACGCAGTATTTT.

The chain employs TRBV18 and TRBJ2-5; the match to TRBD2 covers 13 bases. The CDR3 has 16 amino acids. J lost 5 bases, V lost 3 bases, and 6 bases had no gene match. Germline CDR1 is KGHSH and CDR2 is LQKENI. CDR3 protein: CASSPSRTSGSETQYF. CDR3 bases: TGTGCCAGCTCACCCAGTAGGACTAGCGGGAGTGAGACCCAGTACTTC.

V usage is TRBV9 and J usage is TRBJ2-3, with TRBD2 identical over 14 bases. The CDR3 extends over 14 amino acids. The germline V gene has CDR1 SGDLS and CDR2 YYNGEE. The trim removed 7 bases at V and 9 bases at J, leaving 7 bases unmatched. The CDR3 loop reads CASASGLAGETQYF. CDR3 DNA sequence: TGTGCCAGCGCCTCGGGACTAGCGGGAGAGACGCAGTATTTT. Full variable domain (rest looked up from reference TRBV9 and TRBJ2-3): DSGVTQTPKHLITATGQRVTLRCSPRSGDLSVYWYQQSLDQGLQFLIQYYNGEERAKGNILERFSAQQFPDLHSELNLSSLELGDSALYFCASASGLAGETQYFGPGTRLTVL.

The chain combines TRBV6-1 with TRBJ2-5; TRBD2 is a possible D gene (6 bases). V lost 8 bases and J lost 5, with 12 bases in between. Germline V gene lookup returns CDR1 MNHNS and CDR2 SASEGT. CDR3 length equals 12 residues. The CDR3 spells CASRPGEETQYF. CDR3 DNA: TGTGCCAGCCGCCCGGGGGAGGAGACCCAGTACTTC.

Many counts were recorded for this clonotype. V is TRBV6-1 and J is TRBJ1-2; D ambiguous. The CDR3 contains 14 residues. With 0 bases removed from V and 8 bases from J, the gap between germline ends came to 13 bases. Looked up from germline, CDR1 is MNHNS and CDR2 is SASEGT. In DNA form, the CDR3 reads TGTGCCAGCAGTGAAGCTTCGAGGATCGTGGGCTACACCTTC. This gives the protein CASSEASRIVGYTF.

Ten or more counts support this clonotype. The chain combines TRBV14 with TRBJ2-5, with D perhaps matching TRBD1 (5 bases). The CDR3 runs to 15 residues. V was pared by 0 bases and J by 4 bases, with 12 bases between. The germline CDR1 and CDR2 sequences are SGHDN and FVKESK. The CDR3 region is CASSQDLGQGETQYF. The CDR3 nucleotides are TGTGCCAGCAGCCAAGACCTGGGCCAGGGAGAGACCCAGTACTTC.

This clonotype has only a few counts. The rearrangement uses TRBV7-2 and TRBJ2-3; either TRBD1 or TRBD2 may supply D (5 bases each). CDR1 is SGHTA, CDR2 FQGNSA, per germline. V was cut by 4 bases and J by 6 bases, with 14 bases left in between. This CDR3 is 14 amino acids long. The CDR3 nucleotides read TGTGCCAGCAGCTCAAAACCAGGGACCGATACGCAGTATTTT. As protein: CASSSKPGTDTQYF.

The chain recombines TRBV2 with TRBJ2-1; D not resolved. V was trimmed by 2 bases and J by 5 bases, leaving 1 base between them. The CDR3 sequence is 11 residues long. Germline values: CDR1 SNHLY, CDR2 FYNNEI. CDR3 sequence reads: CASSEHNEQFF. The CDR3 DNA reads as TGTGCCAGCAGTGAACACAATGAGCAGTTCTTC.

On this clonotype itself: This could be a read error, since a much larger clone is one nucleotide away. The CDR3 sequence is CAIRRTANTGELFF. Here the CDR3 DNA reads TGTGCCATCAGGAGGACAGCGAACACCGGGGAGCTGTTTTTT. The rearrangement joins TRBV12-3 or TRBV12-4 to TRBJ2-2; D is possibly TRBD1 (6 bases). This CDR3 comprises 14 residues. Trimming left V 10 bases short and J 0 bases short, with 12 bases between.

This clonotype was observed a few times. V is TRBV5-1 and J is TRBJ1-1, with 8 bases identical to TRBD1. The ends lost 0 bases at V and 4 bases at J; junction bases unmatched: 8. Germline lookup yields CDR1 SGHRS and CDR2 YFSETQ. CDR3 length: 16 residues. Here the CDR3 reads CASSLGPQGAITEAFF. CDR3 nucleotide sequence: TGCGCCAGCAGCTTGGGGCCGCAGGGGGCGATCACTGAAGCTTTCTTT.

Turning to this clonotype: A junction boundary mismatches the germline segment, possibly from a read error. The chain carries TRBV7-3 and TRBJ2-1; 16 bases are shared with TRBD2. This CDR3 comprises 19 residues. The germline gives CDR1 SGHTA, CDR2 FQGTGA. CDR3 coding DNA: TGCGCCAGCGACCCGGGACTAGCGGGAGGGCCAAAAGGGTACAATGAGCAGTTCTTC. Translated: CASDPGLAGGPKGYNEQFF.

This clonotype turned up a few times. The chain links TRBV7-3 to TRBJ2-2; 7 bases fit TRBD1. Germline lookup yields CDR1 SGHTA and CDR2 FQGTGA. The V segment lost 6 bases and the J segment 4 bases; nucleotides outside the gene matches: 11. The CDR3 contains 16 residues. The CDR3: CASSPRDRASTGELFF. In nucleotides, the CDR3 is TGTGCCAGCAGTCCTCGTGACAGGGCATCCACCGGGGAGCTGTTTTTT. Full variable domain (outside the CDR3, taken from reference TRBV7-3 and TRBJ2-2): GAGVSQTPSNKVTEKGKYVELRCDPISGHTALYWYRQSLGQGPEFLIYFQGTGAADDSGLPNDRFFAVRPEGSVSTLKIQRTERGDSAVYLCASSPRDRASTGELFFGEGSRLTVL.

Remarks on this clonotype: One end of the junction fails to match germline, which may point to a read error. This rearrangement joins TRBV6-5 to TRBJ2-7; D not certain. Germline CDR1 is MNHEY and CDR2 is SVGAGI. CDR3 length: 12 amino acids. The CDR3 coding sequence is TGTGCCTGCAGTTACCGGCCAGGCGAGCAGTACTTC. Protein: CACSYRPGEQYF.

CDR3 DNA sequence: TGTGCCAGCAGCGACGGACAGGGGCACTCCTACAATGAGCAGTTCTTC. Translation gives CASSDGQGHSYNEQFF. This chain links TRBV2 with TRBJ2-1; 9 nucleotides match TRBD1. Per the germline V gene, CDR1 is SNHLY and CDR2 is FYNNEI. J lost 0 bases, V lost 6 bases, and 6 bases had no gene match. CDR3 length: 16 amino acids.

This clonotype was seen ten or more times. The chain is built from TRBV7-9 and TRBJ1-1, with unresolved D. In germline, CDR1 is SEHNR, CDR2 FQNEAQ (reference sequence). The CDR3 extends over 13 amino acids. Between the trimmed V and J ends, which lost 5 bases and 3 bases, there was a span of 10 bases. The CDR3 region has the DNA TGTGCCAGCAGCCGTGTCGAGGACACTGAAGCTTTCTTT. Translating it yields CASSRVEDTEAFF.

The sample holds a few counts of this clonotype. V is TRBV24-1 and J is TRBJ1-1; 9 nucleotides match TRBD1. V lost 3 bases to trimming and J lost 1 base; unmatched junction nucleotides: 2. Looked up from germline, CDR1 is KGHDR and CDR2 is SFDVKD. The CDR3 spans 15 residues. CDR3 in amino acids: CATSDATGGNTEAFF. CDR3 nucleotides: TGTGCCACCAGTGATGCGACAGGGGGGAACACTGAAGCTTTCTTT.

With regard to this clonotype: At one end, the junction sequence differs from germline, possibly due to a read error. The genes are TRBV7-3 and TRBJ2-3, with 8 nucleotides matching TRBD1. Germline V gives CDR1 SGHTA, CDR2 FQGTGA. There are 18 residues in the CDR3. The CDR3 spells CASSHGTLDRAGRDTQYF. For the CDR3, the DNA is TGCGCCAGCAGCCACGGGACGCTGGACAGGGCCGGCAGAGATACGCAGTATTTT.